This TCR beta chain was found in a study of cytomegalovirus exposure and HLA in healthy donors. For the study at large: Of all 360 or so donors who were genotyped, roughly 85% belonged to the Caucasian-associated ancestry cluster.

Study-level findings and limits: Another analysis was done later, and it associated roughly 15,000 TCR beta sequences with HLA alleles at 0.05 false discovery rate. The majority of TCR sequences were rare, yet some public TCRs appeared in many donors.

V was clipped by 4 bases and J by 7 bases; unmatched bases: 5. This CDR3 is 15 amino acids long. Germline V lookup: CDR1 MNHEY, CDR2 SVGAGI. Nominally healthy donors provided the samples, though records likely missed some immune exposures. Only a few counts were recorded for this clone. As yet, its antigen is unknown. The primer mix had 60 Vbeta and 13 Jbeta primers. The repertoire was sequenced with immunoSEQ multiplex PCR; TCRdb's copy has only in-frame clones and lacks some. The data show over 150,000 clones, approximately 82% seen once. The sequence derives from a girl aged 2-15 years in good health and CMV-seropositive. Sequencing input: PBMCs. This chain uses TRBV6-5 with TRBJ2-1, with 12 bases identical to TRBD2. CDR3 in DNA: TGTGCCAGCAGTTGGGGACTAGCGGGCCTAAATGAGCAGTTCTTC. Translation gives CASSWGLAGLNEQFF.